The 25 T cell receptor beta chains below were found in one sample sequenced in a study of OX40 agonist ivuxolimab in advanced cancers. The repertoire was sequenced with immunoSEQ multiplex PCR; TCRdb's copy has only in-frame clones and lacks some. The sample carries about 83,000 clones, approximately 84% recorded once. Sequencing was performed on CD4+ or CD8+ T cells sorted from blood, taken in a trial of the OX40 agonist ivuxolimab. Every receptor here comes from an adult with an advanced solid tumor such as melanoma, head and neck, liver or kidney cancer.

The CDR3 here is CASGTSNNYEQYF. CDR3 bases: TGTGCCAGCGGAACTAGTAATAACTACGAGCAGTACTTC. The chain combines TRBV27 with TRBJ2-7, with D possibly matching TRBD2 (5 bases). Germline CDR1 reads MNHEY; CDR2 reads SMNVEV (reference sequence). The CDR3 has 13 amino acids. V was pared by 8 bases and J by 3 bases, with 14 bases between.

The V call is TRBV19, the J call TRBJ1-5, with 7 positions matching TRBD1. The CDR3 is made up of 13 amino acids. The trim removed 6 bases at V and 4 bases at J, leaving 3 bases unmatched. CDR1 LNHDA and CDR2 SQIVND come from the germline V gene (reference sequence). The CDR3 loop reads CASRWDRNQPQHF. The CDR3 DNA is TGTGCCAGTAGGTGGGACAGAAATCAGCCCCAGCATTTT.

The chain combines TRBV7-8 with TRBJ1-5, with D maybe TRBD1 (5 bases). Trimming took off 1 base at V and 5 bases at J, with 18 bases between the two ends. Germline values: CDR1 SGHVS, CDR2 FQNEAQ. The CDR3 is 17 amino acids. For the CDR3, the DNA is TGTGCCAGCAGCTTAGGGGGGTCCAGCCTTTGGGATCAGCCCCAGCATTTT. Translated, it gives CASSLGGSSLWDQPQHF.

V usage is TRBV19 and J usage is TRBJ2-2; no clear D. Trimming removed 6 bases from V and 5 bases from J, with 13 bases in between. The germline V gene encodes CDR1 LNHDA and CDR2 SQIVND (reference sequence). The CDR3 extends over 14 amino acids. The CDR3 DNA follows: TGTGCCAGTAGCAATCTCGGGTCAACCGGGGAGCTGTTTTTT. Translated: CASSNLGSTGELFF.

The genes are TRBV7-3 and TRBJ2-1, with 7 positions matching TRBD2. V shed 4 bases, J shed 6 bases, and the junction held 12 bases outside the gene matches. The CDR3 contains 16 residues. Germline V gene data show CDR1 as SGHTA and CDR2 as FQGTGA. The CDR3 sequence: CASSSPPGGSLNEQFF. The CDR3 DNA sequence: TGTGCCAGCAGCTCTCCCCCCGGGGGGAGCCTCAATGAGCAGTTCTTC.

The chain joins TRBV6-6 to TRBJ2-1; either TRBD1 or TRBD2 may supply D (6 bases each). Germline-derived CDR1 and CDR2 are MNHNY and SVGAGI (reference sequence). V lost 0 bases and J lost 6, with 12 bases in between. The CDR3 spans 15 residues. The CDR3 nucleotides are TGTGCCAGCAGTTACTCTCCAGGGGAGGTCAATGAGCAGTTCTTC. This codes for CASSYSPGEVNEQFF.

The chain recombines TRBV27 with TRBJ2-3; 8 bases match TRBD2. CDR3 length: 16 residues. Unmatched junction bases numbered 8, after V lost 6 bases and J lost 0 bases. Germline values: CDR1 MNHEY, CDR2 SMNVEV (reference sequence). Here the CDR3 reads CASSLGTSGSTDTQYF. CDR3 coding DNA: TGTGCCAGCAGCCTAGGGACTAGTGGTAGCACAGATACGCAGTATTTT.

V gene TRBV5-8 combines with J gene TRBJ2-7; D is undetermined. Germline CDR1 and CDR2: SGHTS and YDEGEE. V was shortened by 6 bases and J by 2 bases, with 24 bases between the two germline ends. The CDR3 runs 17 residues. Here the CDR3 DNA reads TGTGCCAGCACCCCAGCATATGGCGCGTTCGAGACCTACGAGCAGTACTTC. Translation gives CASTPAYGAFETYEQYF.

The rearrangement links TRBV19 to TRBJ2-6; D call uncertain. Germline CDR1 LNHDA, CDR2 SQIVND (reference sequence). The CDR3 totals 12 residues. The V end lost 6 bases, the J end lost 7 bases, and 7 bases lay between the germline ends. In DNA, the CDR3 is TGTGCCAGTAGGTTAGGAGCCAACGTCCTGACTTTC. Translation gives CASRLGANVLTF.

The chain links TRBV2 to TRBJ2-1; D uncertain. The CDR3 has 14 residues. V was shortened by 5 bases and J by 0 bases, with 8 bases between the two germline ends. Germline V CDR1 and CDR2: SNHLY, FYNNEI. CDR3 protein: CASSQGLSYNEQFF. CDR3 bases: TGTGCCAGCAGTCAAGGCCTCTCCTACAATGAGCAGTTCTTC. The full variable domain, rest sourced from reference TRBV2 and TRBJ2-1, is EPEVTQTPSHQVTQMGQEVILRCVPISNHLYFYWYRQILGQKVEFLVSFYNNEISEKSEIFDDQFSVERPDGSNFTLKIRSTKLEDSAMYFCASSQGLSYNEQFFGPGTRLTVL.

This chain connects TRBV27 to TRBJ1-1; 7 bases align to TRBD1. V lost 6 bases, J lost 3 bases, and 1 base stayed unmatched. The CDR3 loop spans 12 amino acids. From germline, CDR1 is MNHEY and CDR2 SMNVEV (reference sequence). The CDR3 is CASRTGHTEAFF. Here the CDR3 DNA reads TGTGCCAGCAGGACAGGGCACACTGAAGCTTTCTTT.

The J gene is TRBJ2-2, the V gene TRBV9; D is perhaps TRBD1 (6 bases). Germline V lookup: CDR1 SGDLS, CDR2 YYNGEE. CDR3 size: 17 residues. The V gene lost 6 bases and the J gene lost 4 bases, with 22 bases spanning the gap. DNA for the CDR3: TGTGCCAGCAACCACCCGGCGCGACAGGTTTTCACCGGGGAGCTGTTTTTT. Translating it yields CASNHPARQVFTGELFF.

The chain recombines TRBV7-2 with TRBJ2-1; D is uncertain. The V and J ends lost 3 bases and 4 bases respectively, with 4 bases between them. The CDR3 is made up of 12 amino acids. Germline CDR1 reads SGHTA; CDR2 reads FQGNSA. The CDR3 is CASSLRYNEQFF. The CDR3 DNA follows: TGTGCCAGCAGCTTGAGATACAATGAGCAGTTCTTC.

This clone was detected only a few times. The CDR3 is CASRGQGPNQPQHF. CDR3 bases: TGTGCCAGCAGGGGACAGGGGCCCAATCAGCCCCAGCATTTT. This chain connects TRBV28 to TRBJ1-5; 10 nucleotides agree with TRBD1. Trimming cost V 6 bases and J 3 bases; bases outside gene matches: 2. Germline assignment: CDR1 MDHEN and CDR2 SYDVKM. CDR3 size: 14 residues.

The chain is built from TRBV30 and TRBJ2-3; 14 nucleotides line up with TRBD2. The germline V gene encodes CDR1 GTSNPN and CDR2 SVGIG (reference sequence). Germline trimming cut 2 bases from V and 2 bases from J; bases unmatched to any gene: 3. This CDR3 has 16 amino acids. CDR3 sequence: CAWSPGLAGVTDTQYF. DNA of the CDR3: TGTGCCTGGAGTCCGGGACTAGCGGGAGTCACAGATACGCAGTATTTT.

The chain joins TRBV6-6 to TRBJ2-7, with 9 bases matching TRBD1. The germline gives CDR1 MNHNY, CDR2 SVGAGI (reference sequence). J gave up 0 bases and V 5 bases, and 5 bases lay outside the gene matches. The CDR3 loop spans 15 amino acids. CDR3 amino acids: CASSTSDRGSYEQYF. CDR3 coding DNA: TGTGCCAGCAGTACCTCGGACAGGGGCTCCTACGAGCAGTACTTC.

The rearrangement uses TRBV4-2 and TRBJ2-2; D not resolved. V lost 1 base to trimming and J lost 6 bases, with 9 bases between them. Germline CDR1 and CDR2: LGHNA and YNFKEQ. The CDR3 is 14 residues long. CDR3 nucleotide sequence: TGTGCCAGCAGCCAAGTCTCTGGGGCCGGGGAGCTGTTTTTT. This encodes CASSQVSGAGELFF.

The rearrangement uses TRBV25-1 and TRBJ1-2; no definite D call. Trimming took 1 base from V and 4 from J, leaving 4 bases between them. Germline values: CDR1 MGHDK, CDR2 SYGVNS. The CDR3 sequence is 12 residues long. CDR3 in amino acids: CASSESGYGYTF. The DNA of the CDR3 is TGTGCCAGCAGTGAATCAGGCTATGGCTACACCTTC.

V gene TRBV5-5 combines with J gene TRBJ2-3; D unclear. CDR1 SGHKS and CDR2 YYEKEE come from the germline V gene (reference sequence). V lost 2 bases to trimming and J lost 4 bases, with 8 bases between them. The CDR3 is made up of 13 amino acids. The DNA for the CDR3 is TGTGCCAGCAGCTTCCAGGCCCCAGATACGCAGTATTTT. It yields the protein CASSFQAPDTQYF.

The genes are TRBV7-2 and TRBJ2-2; D gene ambiguous. The germline gives CDR1 SGHTA, CDR2 FQGNSA. This CDR3 comprises 15 residues. Trimming cost V 3 bases and J 1 base, with 9 bases left between them. CDR3 nucleotide sequence: TGTGCCAGCAGCTTTCTACCCCAGAACACCGGGGAGCTGTTTTTT. It is translated as CASSFLPQNTGELFF. The entire variable domain, with the rest obtained from reference TRBV7-2 and TRBJ2-2, is as follows: GAGVSQSPSNKVTEKGKDVELRCDPISGHTALYWYRQSLGQGLEFLIYFQGNSAPDKSGLPSDRFSAERTGGSVSTLTIQRTQQEDSAVYLCASSFLPQNTGELFFGEGSRLTVL.

The chain couples TRBV19 to TRBJ2-7, with TRBD2 as a possible D gene (6 bases). CDR1 and CDR2 (germline): LNHDA, SQIVND (reference sequence). CDR3 length equals 12 residues. V was shortened by 9 bases and J by 5 bases, with 14 bases between the two germline ends. This CDR3 reads CASATGGNEQYF. CDR3 DNA: TGTGCCAGCGCCACCGGGGGTAACGAGCAGTACTTC.

As for this clone: The sample contains more than one DNA sequence encoding this CDR3. The chain has TRBV30 and TRBJ1-1; D is ambiguous. Between the trimmed V and J ends, which lost 0 bases and 6 bases, there was a span of 11 bases. The CDR3 is 13 residues long. Germline V lookup: CDR1 GTSNPN, CDR2 SVGIG (reference sequence). Written as DNA, the CDR3 is TGTGCCTGGAGTGTACTCCTTACAGCTGAAGCTTTCTTT. Its translation is CAWSVLLTAEAFF.

The rearrangement uses TRBV15 and TRBJ2-5, with unresolved D. The CDR3 length is 13 residues. Trimming removed 3 bases at V and 2 bases at J, with 7 bases between. Germline V gene data show CDR1 as LNHNV and CDR2 as YYDKDF (reference sequence). CDR3 in amino acids: CATSRYKQETQYF. Written as DNA, the CDR3 is TGTGCCACCAGCAGGTACAAGCAAGAGACCCAGTACTTC. Based on the CDR3 plus reference TRBV15 and TRBJ2-5, the full variable domain is DAMVIQNPRYQVTQFGKPVTLSCSQTLNHNVMYWYQQKSSQAPKLLFHYYDKDFNNEADTPDNFQSRRPNTSFCFLDIRSPGLGDTAMYLCATSRYKQETQYFGPGTRLLVL.

This chain's CDR3 is CASSLRDTQYF. In DNA, the CDR3 is TGCGCCAGCAGCTTGAGAGATACGCAGTATTTT. The chain joins TRBV5-1 to TRBJ2-3; D is undetermined. Germline V CDR1 and CDR2: SGHRS, YFSETQ. V lost 1 base, J lost 5 bases, and 2 bases lay in between. The CDR3 extends over 11 amino acids. Full variable domain (outside the CDR3, taken from reference TRBV5-1 and TRBJ2-3): KAGVTQTPRYLIKTRGQQVTLSCSPISGHRSVSWYQQTPGQGLQFLFEYFSETQRNKGNFPGRFSGRQFSNSRSEMNVSTLELGDSALYLCASSLRDTQYFGPGTRLTVL.

V usage is TRBV30 and J usage is TRBJ1-3; possibly TRBD1 for D (5 bases). The CDR3 length is 13 residues. Looked up from germline, CDR1 is GTSNPN and CDR2 is SVGIG (reference sequence). V lost 3 bases, J lost 1 base, and 7 bases lay in between. The DNA for the CDR3 is TGTGCCTGGAGCTCAGGGTCTGGAAACACCATATATTTT. Amino acids: CAWSSGSGNTIYF.